These T cell receptor beta chains were read from a single sample in a study of blood T cell repertoires in COVID-19. Measured with immunoSEQ multiplex PCR; TCRdb has only the in-frame clones, and not every one. The profile covers 130,000 or so clones, with over 60% appearing a single time and around 1.8% taken by the ten largest. Sample: peripheral blood. These receptors came from a woman in her 70s with acute or convalescent COVID-19. Both conserved end residues are part of each CDR3. A D gene is named only where the DNA matches it firmly. A clone size is listed for some rows: how often the clone was seen (once, few, many), or a class if it is expanded.

CDR3 length: 16; V gene: TRBV5-1; J gene: TRBJ1-3; clone size: .; D gene: TRBD1; CDR3 protein: CASSLWDRASGNTIYF
CDR3 length: 15; V gene: TRBV19; J gene: TRBJ1-2; clone size: .; D gene: .; CDR3 protein: CASSIGQKPTYGYTF
CDR3 length: 14; V gene: TRBV6-5; J gene: TRBJ2-5; clone size: .; D gene: TRBD1; CDR3 protein: CASSDGTAQETQYF
CDR3 length: 15; V gene: TRBV3-1/TRBV3-2; J gene: TRBJ1-4; clone size: .; D gene: .; CDR3 protein: CASSQERQAPGAVFF
CDR3 length: 18; V gene: TRBV2; J gene: TRBJ2-2; clone size: once; D gene: TRBD2; CDR3 protein: CAARGRLAGGTGAGELFF
CDR3 length: 14; V gene: TRBV6-1; J gene: TRBJ1-4; clone size: .; D gene: .; CDR3 protein: CASSELPRGEKLFF
CDR3 length: 15; V gene: TRBV5-1; J gene: TRBJ2-7; clone size: .; D gene: TRBD2; CDR3 protein: CASSLVTGGSYEQYF
CDR3 length: 18; V gene: TRBV6-1; J gene: TRBJ1-5; clone size: .; D gene: .; CDR3 protein: CASSVSWGGKGEHQPQHF
CDR3 length: 13; V gene: TRBV5-1; J gene: TRBJ1-1; clone size: few; D gene: .; CDR3 protein: CASSFLRTAEAFF
CDR3 length: 16; V gene: TRBV5-5; J gene: TRBJ1-6; clone size: .; D gene: TRBD1; CDR3 protein: CASSRRTGDYNSPLHF
CDR3 length: 14; V gene: TRBV28; J gene: TRBJ1-2; clone size: .; D gene: .; CDR3 protein: CASSEHNTNYGYTF
CDR3 length: 18; V gene: TRBV18; J gene: TRBJ2-2; clone size: .; D gene: TRBD1; CDR3 protein: CASSPKKEDRANTGELFF
CDR3 length: 11; V gene: TRBV10-3; J gene: TRBJ2-7; clone size: few; D gene: .; CDR3 protein: CAIRDSYEQYF
CDR3 length: 16; V gene: TRBV5-5; J gene: TRBJ2-2; clone size: many; D gene: .; CDR3 protein: CASSPRTAEATGELFF
CDR3 length: 14; V gene: TRBV6-5; J gene: TRBJ1-5; clone size: .; D gene: TRBD1; CDR3 protein: CASTFQGGSEPQHF
CDR3 length: 13; V gene: TRBV2; J gene: TRBJ1-1; clone size: .; D gene: .; CDR3 protein: CASRTVLRTEAFF
CDR3 length: 14; V gene: TRBV28; J gene: TRBJ1-1; clone size: .; D gene: TRBD1; CDR3 protein: CASNLDRGLTEAFF
CDR3 length: 20; V gene: TRBV18; J gene: TRBJ1-4; clone size: .; D gene: .; CDR3 protein: CASSPVPPGQLFATNEKLFF
CDR3 length: 15; V gene: TRBV3-1/TRBV3-2; J gene: TRBJ2-1; clone size: .; D gene: TRBD2; CDR3 protein: CASSRTSISYNEQFF
CDR3 length: 14; V gene: TRBV6-5; J gene: TRBJ2-1; clone size: .; D gene: .; CDR3 protein: CASSYSPPGNEQFF
CDR3 length: 14; V gene: TRBV27; J gene: TRBJ1-2; clone size: .; D gene: TRBD1; CDR3 protein: CASSLSQGAYGYTF
CDR3 length: 15; V gene: TRBV2; J gene: TRBJ2-2; clone size: .; D gene: TRBD2; CDR3 protein: CASRRLAGVTGELFF
CDR3 length: 13; V gene: TRBV27; J gene: TRBJ2-3; clone size: .; D gene: TRBD1; CDR3 protein: CASRDRSTDTQYF
CDR3 length: 14; V gene: TRBV9; J gene: TRBJ2-7; clone size: .; D gene: .; CDR3 protein: CASSVVEGSYEQYF
CDR3 length: 15; V gene: TRBV4-1; J gene: TRBJ2-1; clone size: many; D gene: TRBD2; CDR3 protein: CASSQGLAGVYEQFF
CDR3 length: 15; V gene: TRBV7-7; J gene: TRBJ2-5; clone size: .; D gene: TRBD1; CDR3 protein: CASSLRQGARETQYF
CDR3 length: 17; V gene: TRBV18; J gene: TRBJ2-1; clone size: .; D gene: TRBD2; CDR3 protein: CASSPPTGTSGDNEQFF
CDR3 length: 14; V gene: TRBV6-5; J gene: TRBJ2-7; clone size: .; D gene: TRBD1; CDR3 protein: CASSQQGKPYEQYF